Detailed here is one T cell receptor beta chain. Which antigen it targets is not known. The sample holds no much larger clone one base away, and base qualities are not on file. This record belongs to a study of blood T cells in healthy people across ages (dated by TCRdb to the mid-2010s). Concerning the study at large: In model experiments, template switching captured roughly one uniquely barcoded TCR beta cDNA molecule for every two T cells. For two donors (one aged 18 to 29 and one aged 80 or older), the study analyzed two additional independent replicas of 1 million unique cDNA reads from the same blood draw. To avoid experimental bias, donors of different ages were distributed randomly across sequencing lanes. Age-related changes in TCR beta repertoire diversity were measured in the study by deep sequencing normalized with unique cDNA molecular identifiers. The donors were divided into four age groups: young (average around 16 years), middle-aged (about 39), aged (about 62) and long-lived (about 84).

The CDR3 goes from the cysteine to the phenylalanine over 14 residues. Of the read, only the CDR3 DNA is kept; its 42 bases are in frame from base 1. V was cut back by 4 bases and J by 2 bases, leaving a gap of 9 bases between them. CDR1 and CDR2, per the germline V gene, are SGDLS and YYNGEE. The roughly 38 donors, aged about 6 to 95 years, were systemically healthy Caucasian individuals from Russia. About 10 milliliters of peripheral blood were drawn from each donor into EDTA-treated Vacutainer tubes. Ficoll-Paque density-gradient centrifugation was used to isolate PBMCs, with at least 7 million per sample. Trizol reagent was used to extract total RNA from PBMCs, with at least 6 micrograms per sample. For every donor, flow cytometry on a PBMC aliquot measured the percentage of naive CD45RAhigh/CD27high T cells. Overall results and qualifications from the work: The long-lived group showed more naive CD4+ T cells, fewer expanded clones and increased TCR diversity than the aged group, suggesting age selection. A strong correlation was found between observed TCR beta diversity and the percentage of naive T cells measured by flow cytometry. Estimates of total diversity from one million sequenced T cells were regarded as lower bounds and underestimates. The CMV infection status of donors was not known, potentially confounding age-related changes in expanded clonotypes. Observed TCR beta diversity per million T cells fell roughly linearly with age, and a significant reduction was already apparent by age approximately 40. Because profiling used bulk unsorted PBMCs, naive and antigen-experienced compartments could not be compared conclusively.

Library construction relied on 5' RACE. TCRdb shows the sequencer as Illumina HiSeq 2500. A second PCR of about 7 to 12 cycles was run with a J-beta primer mix and a sample-barcoded 5' primer. A template-switch 5' adaptor carrying 12 random nucleotides introduced a unique molecular identifier onto each TCR beta cDNA molecule. Each sample yielded at least 3 million CDR3-containing paired-end reads. All of the RNA was converted into first-strand cDNA using the Mint cDNA synthesis kit, with a TRBC-specific oligonucleotide serving as the primer. All cDNA was treated with uracil-DNA glycosylase and then went through a first 18-cycle PCR with the universal primers M1SS and BC2_uni_R. The published analysis was carried out like this. Each sample was normalized by randomly selecting 1 million high-quality reads, each carrying a distinct molecular identifier. Reads with shared molecular identifiers were discarded instead of being binned into consensus sequences. CDR3 identification, clonotype clustering and error correction used MiTCR with a Q25 quality threshold and the strictest error-elimination algorithm. A nonparametric unseen species model with Euler transformation was used to estimate lower-bound total TCR beta diversity. In TCRdb, the public reads were trimmed at Q25 with fastp and aligned with MiXCR, with productive beta chains retained. Entries that share a CDR3 protein sequence are merged under the most common genes and DNA. The V and J calls here are based on TCRdb, not the publication. For this sample there are 700,000 to 850,000 distinct CDR3 sequences; roughly 50% appear just once. Jointly, the top ten make up under 50% of the sample.

The TCR was taken from a man older than 75 in good health. Sequenced: blood. The chain is made from TRBV9 and TRBJ2-2; possibly the D gene is TRBD1, per 6 matching bases. The CDR3 region: CASSQGTNTGELFF. The nucleotides are TGTGCCAGCAGCCAGGGGACCAACACCGGGGAGCTGTTTTTT. Joined to the reference TRBV9 and TRBJ2-2 proteins, this CDR3 gives the full variable domain: DSGVTQTPKHLITATGQRVTLRCSPRSGDLSVYWYQQSLDQGLQFLIQYYNGEERAKGNILERFSAQQFPDLHSELNLSSLELGDSALYFCASSQGTNTGELFFGEGSRLTVL.